Below, one TCR beta chain is given with its context. No antigen is known for it. CDR1 and CDR2 (germline): KGHSH, LQKENI. Trimming removed 2 bases from V and 0 bases from J, with 8 bases in between. The CDR3 is made up of 15 amino acids. This entry comes from a study of cytotoxic CD8 clonotypes in ibrutinib-treated CLL. Study-level background: Investigators collected response samples after a median about 11 months of treatment, range 6 to 36.

The study's findings and limits: Sustained-remission and progressing patients were not sampled at matched times. Under treatment, the uncommon public clonotypes either contracted or remained stable. Clonality measured at baseline exceeded age-matched healthy donors, tracking circulating CD8+ T-cell counts.

Clones were sequenced by immunoSEQ multiplex PCR, and TCRdb holds only the in-frame ones, with some missing. The data show a few hundred thousand clones, roughly 79% seen once. V gene TRBV18 combines with J gene TRBJ2-1; D possibly corresponds to TRBD2 (5 bases). The source is a human donor with chronic lymphocytic leukemia. Sample: PBMCs, taken before ibrutinib treatment. The CDR3 DNA reads TGTGCCAGCTCACCAGGGAGAAGCTCCTACAATGAGCAGTTCTTC. This gives the protein CASSPGRSSYNEQFF.